A selection of T cell receptor beta chains follows, all from one sample in a study of CD8+ T cells in alopecia areata. The repertoire was sequenced with immunoSEQ multiplex PCR; TCRdb's copy has only in-frame clones and lacks some. The sample lists around 270,000 clones; about three fifths were seen once. The sample consisted of CD4+ T cells sorted from blood, taken at week 24, from a patient treated with tofacitinib. The receptors were sampled from a human donor with alopecia areata. CDR3s include the opening cysteine and the closing phenylalanine or tryptophan. A D gene is named only where the DNA matches it firmly. Only some rows state a clone size, as once, few, many or a class for expanded clones.

>TRBJ2-4|TRBV7-2|TRBD2|few
TGTGCCAGCAGCTTATCACCTAGCGGGGGGGCCGGGGCCAAAAACATTCAGTACTTC
CASSLSPSGGAGAKNIQYF
>TRBJ2-1|TRBV5-6|-|-
TGTGCCAGCAGCTCGGACGACAGTCATAATGAGCAGTTCTTC
CASSSDDSHNEQFF
>TRBJ2-3|TRBV4-3|-|-
TGCGCCAGCAGCCAAGTCTCGGGGGCTAGCACAGATACGCAGTATTTT
CASSQVSGASTDTQYF
>TRBJ2-5|TRBV29-1|-|-
TGCAGCGCCAGTGGGGGGCAAGAGACCCAGTACTTC
CSASGGQETQYF
>TRBJ2-5|TRBV6-6|-|-
TGTGCCAGCAGTCGGGACATACAAGAGACCCAGTACTTC
CASSRDIQETQYF
>TRBJ2-2|TRBV2|-|few
TGTGCCAGCAGTGCGAGGATCGCGAACACCGGGGAGCTGTTTTTT
CASSARIANTGELFF
>TRBJ1-5|TRBV29-1|TRBD1|many
TGCAGCGTCGCACAGGGGGGACAGCCCCAGCATTTT
CSVAQGGQPQHF
>TRBJ1-2|TRBV18|-|-
TGTGCCAGCTCACCACCGAACACTCAGGGTTCTGGCTACACCTTC
CASSPPNTQGSGYTF
>TRBJ2-7|TRBV15|-|-
TGTGCCACCAGCAGAGATAGAGTTGGCGGGGAGCAGTACTTC
CATSRDRVGGEQYF
>TRBJ2-5|TRBV27|TRBD1|-
TGTGCCAGCAGTTTTGCAGGGGGTGAGACCCAGTACTTC
CASSFAGGETQYF
>TRBJ1-4|TRBV29-1|-|few
TGCAGCGTTGAGATCAGGAATAATGAAAAACTGTTTTTT
CSVEIRNNEKLFF
>TRBJ2-3|TRBV7-3|TRBD2|-
TGTGCCAGCAGCTTAAACGGACTAGCGGGCACAGATACGCAGTATTTT
CASSLNGLAGTDTQYF
>TRBJ2-3|TRBV4-1|-|many
TGCGCCAGCAGCCAAGCCCCAGTCACAGATACGCAGTATTTT
CASSQAPVTDTQYF
>TRBJ2-2|TRBV7-2|TRBD2|-
TGTGCCAGCAGCTTAGCGGGGAGGGCAGACCCCACCGGGGAGCTGTTTTTT
CASSLAGRADPTGELFF
>TRBJ1-6|TRBV5-6|-|-
TGTGCCAGCTCCATCGGGTATTTTAATTCACCCCTCCACTTT
CASSIGYFNSPLHF
>TRBJ2-1|TRBV5-4|-|few
TGTGCCAGCAGCCCCAGGACTGCCTCGAATGAGCAGTTCTTC
CASSPRTASNEQFF
>TRBJ2-7|TRBV2|TRBD2|few
TGTGCCAGCAGTCGGCGGGAGGAGCAGTACTTC
CASSRREEQYF
>TRBJ2-7|TRBV7-6|-|-
TGTGCCAGCAGCTTAGGGGGCTCGCCCGCTCCTGAGCAGTACTTC
CASSLGGSPAPEQYF
>TRBJ1-4|TRBV29-1|TRBD1|-
TGCAGCGCTCCGACAGGGTCGACATTTACTAATGAAAAACTGTTTTTT
CSAPTGSTFTNEKLFF
>TRBJ2-7|TRBV29-1|-|-
TGCAGCGTTGATCTGGGGGATCTTGGTAGCGAGCAGTACTTC
CSVDLGDLGSEQYF
>TRBJ1-4|TRBV30|TRBD1|-
TGTGCCTGGAGTTTACGGACAGGGGCTAATGAAAAACTGTTTTTT
CAWSLRTGANEKLFF
>TRBJ2-5|TRBV29-1|-|few
TGCAGCGTTGAAGAAGGCGGGCAGGGAGGTACGGAGACCCAGTACTTC
CSVEEGGQGGTETQYF
>TRBJ1-3|TRBV9|-|-
TGTGCCAGCAACCGGGCTCCGAGCTCTGGAAACACCATATATTTT
CASNRAPSSGNTIYF
>TRBJ2-7|TRBV5-4|TRBD1|once
TGTGCCAGCAGCCCGGGACAGCTCCCCTACGAGCAGTACTTC
CASSPGQLPYEQYF
>TRBJ2-5|TRBV29-1|TRBD1|-
TGCAGCGAGAAGACAGGGCAGGAGACCCAGTACTTC
CSEKTGQETQYF
>TRBJ1-2|TRBV5-1|-|-
TGCGCCAGCAGCCCAATCAGCTATGGCTACACCTTC
CASSPISYGYTF
>TRBJ1-1|TRBV9|-|-
TGTGCCAGCAGCCGGGAATCGGGGGGCACTGAAGCTTTCTTT
CASSRESGGTEAFF
>TRBJ1-2|TRBV30|-|once
TGTGCCTGGAGGGACCGTCCAATATTGCGCTACACCTTC
CAWRDRPILRYTF
>TRBJ1-2|TRBV2|-|-
TGTGCCAGCAGGGACGGGACGGGGAACTATGGCTACACCTTC
CASRDGTGNYGYTF
>TRBJ2-5|TRBV15|TRBD2|-
TGTGCCACCAGCAGAGATTCTGGTGCGGCTAGCGGGGCCCAAGAGACCCAGTACTTC
CATSRDSGAASGAQETQYF
>TRBJ2-2|TRBV29-1|-|-
TGCAGCGTTGGGATTATCGGCGGGGAGCTGTTTTTT
CSVGIIGGELFF
>TRBJ1-2|TRBV7-2|-|-
TGTGCCAGCAGCCCACAGGAGAACTATGGCTACACCTTC
CASSPQENYGYTF